The rows below give T cell receptor beta chains drawn from one sample of a study of control samples from healthy donors and cancer patients. Using immunoSEQ multiplex PCR, the repertoire was profiled, and TCRdb retains in-frame clones only, with some absent. This listing includes roughly 190,000 clones. What was sequenced was blood. These receptors all stem from a woman between 25 and 40 years old in good health. The CDR3 runs from the conserved cysteine through the conserved F or W. A D gene is named only where the DNA matches it firmly.

TRBJ2-3 . TRBV9 CASSAHPMSTDTQYF TGTGCCAGCAGCGCGCACCCCATGAGCACAGATACGCAGTATTTT
TRBJ1-6 TRBD1 TRBV7-2 CASSLGPGTDYSPLHF TGTGCCAGCAGCTTAGGGCCGGGGACAGATTATTCACCCCTCCACTTT
TRBJ2-1 TRBD2 TRBV10-2 CASSETSGGAFGVEQFF TGCGCCAGCAGTGAGACTAGCGGGGGGGCCTTTGGGGTTGAGCAGTTCTTC
TRBJ1-5 . TRBV4-1 CASSQESGSNQPQHF TGCGCCAGCAGCCAAGAAAGTGGTTCGAATCAGCCCCAGCATTTT
TRBJ2-7 . TRBV24-1 CATSENGPYEQYF TGTGCCACCAGTGAAAACGGTCCTTACGAGCAGTACTTC
TRBJ1-1 . TRBV28 CASRGDRERTEAFF TGTGCCAGCAGGGGGGACCGAGAGCGAACTGAAGCTTTCTTT
TRBJ2-5 . TRBV9 CASSPQKYAQDRAQETQYF TGTGCCAGCAGCCCACAGAAGTATGCACAGGACAGAGCACAAGAGACCCAGTACTTC
TRBJ1-4 . TRBV14 CASSQWTEKLFF TGTGCCAGCAGCCAATGGACCGAAAAACTGTTTTTT
TRBJ1-1 . TRBV7-9 CASSLSRVQSLMNTEAFF TGTGCCAGCAGCTTGTCCAGGGTTCAATCTCTTATGAACACTGAAGCTTTCTTT
TRBJ1-1 TRBD1 TRBV5-1 CASSKGQGATGTEAFF TGCGCCAGCAGCAAAGGACAGGGGGCGACGGGAACTGAAGCTTTCTTT
TRBJ2-2 TRBD1 TRBV6-5 CASSYSGQGATGELFF TGTGCCAGCAGTTACTCGGGACAGGGAGCTACCGGGGAGCTGTTTTTT
TRBJ1-2 . TRBV29-1 CSVAPRVAEGYTF TGCAGCGTTGCCCCTCGGGTTGCTGAGGGCTACACCTTC
TRBJ2-7 . TRBV11-2 CASSSKTYYEQYF TGTGCCAGCAGCTCCAAGACGTACTACGAGCAGTACTTC
TRBJ2-1 TRBD2 TRBV19 CAARGAGYNEQFF TGTGCCGCGCGGGGGGCTGGTTACAATGAGCAGTTCTTC
TRBJ2-3 . TRBV7-3 CASSLTRGMTPDTQYF TGTGCCAGCAGCTTAACGCGGGGAATGACCCCAGATACGCAGTATTTT
TRBJ1-3 . TRBV7-9 CASGPAGSSGNTIYF TGTGCCAGCGGCCCGGCAGGGAGCTCTGGAAACACCATATATTTT
TRBJ2-1 . TRBV6-6 CASSQGLPMSSYNEQFF TGTGCCAGCAGTCAGGGACTCCCCATGAGCTCCTACAATGAGCAGTTCTTC
TRBJ2-2 . TRBV7-8 CASSLDREREENTGELFF TGTGCCAGCAGCTTAGATAGAGAGAGGGAGGAGAACACCGGGGAGCTGTTTTTT
TRBJ2-1 TRBD1 TRBV18 CASSPLPGTGRNEQFF TGTGCCAGCTCACCATTACCCGGGACAGGTCGCAATGAGCAGTTCTTC
TRBJ1-1 . TRBV12-5 CASGLVVGAGNTEAFF TGTGCTAGTGGTTTGGTAGTTGGGGCGGGAAACACTGAAGCTTTCTTT
TRBJ1-5 . TRBV27 CASSLTSGSRPQHF TGTGCCAGCAGTTTGACCTCAGGTAGTCGGCCCCAGCATTTT
TRBJ2-3 TRBD1 TRBV6-5 CASSNHRGRPDTQYF TGTGCCAGCAGTAACCACAGGGGCAGGCCAGATACGCAGTATTTT
TRBJ1-4 TRBD1 TRBV5-6 CASSGGPGQQYEKLFF TGTGCCAGCAGCGGCGGACCGGGACAGCAATATGAAAAACTGTTTTTT
TRBJ2-7 TRBD1 TRBV6-5 CASRSPPGQIYEQYF TGTGCCAGCAGATCCCCGCCGGGACAGATCTACGAGCAGTACTTC
TRBJ2-7 TRBD1 TRBV11-1 CASSSGTGAYEQYF TGTGCCAGCAGCTCCGGGACAGGGGCCTACGAGCAGTACTTC
TRBJ1-3 . TRBV5-1 CASRPTGVPGNTIYF TGCGCCAGCAGACCTACAGGCGTACCTGGAAACACCATATATTTT
TRBJ1-5 . TRBV5-8 CASSLQVLGPNQPQHF TGTGCCAGCAGCTTACAGGTACTAGGGCCGAATCAGCCCCAGCATTTT
TRBJ1-6 . TRBV9 CASSVEGVPNHGSPLHF TGTGCCAGCAGCGTAGAGGGGGTCCCTAACCATGGCTCACCCCTCCACTTT
TRBJ2-5 . TRBV19 CASSLQGLETQYF TGTGCCAGTAGTCTACAGGGTCTTGAGACCCAGTACTTC